This T cell receptor beta chain was retrieved from a study of blood T cell repertoires in COVID-19. Study-wide background: Spain, Italy and the United States supplied samples that represented acute and convalescent COVID-19.

Authors' data handling: Amplification from reference gene primers served as the basis for estimated nucleated cell counts. The repertoire was sequenced with immunoSEQ multiplex PCR; TCRdb's copy has only in-frame clones and lacks some. V and J calls and clone size are given by that table; D and trimming were obtained from the DNA. The data hold about 240,000 clones, with roughly 83% observed a single time. The germline gives CDR1 MGHDK, CDR2 SYGVNS. The CDR3 totals 16 residues. Trimming removed 6 bases from V and 2 bases from J, with 17 bases in between. The material sequenced was peripheral blood. The chain uses TRBV25-1 and TRBJ1-3; perhaps TRBD1 as D (5 bases). The clonotype was recovered from a woman of 80 years or more with acute or convalescent COVID-19. In DNA form, the CDR3 reads TGTGCCAGCAGACCCCCGGGGGGTCCTACTGGAAACACCATATATTTT. This encodes CASRPPGGPTGNTIYF.